These 25 T cell receptor beta chains originate from one sample sequenced in a study of T-cell memory formation after mild COVID-19. TCRdb recomputed calls from the 5' RACE reads with MiXCR, one row per CDR3 protein. The table has about 320,000 distinct CDR3 sequences, 13% to 15% seen once. Sequencing input: PBMCs or a T cell subset sorted from them (not recorded which). The receptors were sampled from a young man who had mild COVID-19 (a few samples of this study predate the infection). Cell type and time point are not known.

This clonotype has more than one count but fewer than ten. The V gene is TRBV6-5, the J gene TRBJ1-5; no clear D. V was clipped by 2 bases and J by 1 base, with 9 bases between them. CDR1 is MNHEY, CDR2 SVGAGI, per germline. This CDR3 has 15 amino acids. Here the CDR3 reads CASSYVAGSNQPQHF. The CDR3 region has the DNA TGTGCCAGCAGTTACGTGGCGGGAAGCAATCAGCCCCAGCATTTT.

Many counts were recorded for this clonotype. The chain is built from TRBV28 and TRBJ1-1; TRBD1 agrees at 7 bases. Germline V lookup: CDR1 MDHEN, CDR2 SYDVKM. The CDR3 sequence is 16 residues long. V gave up 5 bases and J gave up 1 base; unmatched junction bases: 10. In DNA, the CDR3 is TGTGCCAGCAGTCGTCCGACAGGGCCGTCGAACACTGAAGCTTTCTTT. Encoded protein: CASSRPTGPSNTEAFF. The whole variable domain, filled in from reference TRBV28 and TRBJ1-1, reads DVKVTQSSRYLVKRTGEKVFLECVQDMDHENMFWYRQDPGLGLRLIYFSYDVKMKEKGDIPEGYSVSREKKERFSLILESASTNQTSMYLCASSRPTGPSNTEAFFGQGTRLTVV.

This clonotype showed up just a few times. This chain joins TRBV6-2 or TRBV6-3 and TRBJ1-2; D remains ambiguous. The CDR3 totals 12 residues. The V and J ends lost 8 bases and 4 bases respectively, with 11 bases between them. Germline CDR1 and CDR2: MNHEY and SVGEGT. DNA of the CDR3: TGTGCCAGCTCGGAGACCTCCTATGGCTACACCTTC. Residues: CASSETSYGYTF.

This clonotype was recorded a few times. DNA for the CDR3: TGTGCCAGCAGCTTAGCGTGGACAGGGACCTATGGCTACACCTTC. Protein: CASSLAWTGTYGYTF. The rearrangement joins TRBV7-2 to TRBJ1-2, with 8 bases lining up with TRBD1. With 0 bases clipped from V and 4 bases from J, the junction kept 4 bases outside the gene matches. The CDR3 sequence is 15 residues long. Germline assignment: CDR1 SGHTA and CDR2 FQGNSA.

This clonotype has a handful of counts. V usage is TRBV20-1 and J usage is TRBJ2-3; 9 bases agree with TRBD1. The CDR3 is 14 residues long. The germline V gene has CDR1 DFQATT and CDR2 SNEGSKA (reference sequence). V was clipped by 5 bases and J by 6 bases; unmatched bases: 9. The CDR3 is CSAARTGAMDTQYF. CDR3 DNA: TGCAGTGCTGCCAGGACAGGGGCCATGGATACGCAGTATTTT.

About this clonotype: A clone one base away is much larger, so this may be a read error. CDR3 nucleotides: TGTGCCAGCTCACTGTACAGGGGGCATCAACAGCCCCAGCATTTT. It encodes CASSLYRGHQQPQHF. The chain links TRBV18 to TRBJ1-5, with 9 bases identical to TRBD1. This CDR3 spans 15 amino acids. V lost 4 bases and J lost 7; bases outside the gene matches: 8. From germline, CDR1 is KGHSH and CDR2 LQKENI.

V gene TRBV6-2 or TRBV6-3 combines with J gene TRBJ1-1; D is unclear. V gave up 0 bases and J gave up 0 bases, with 5 bases separating them. The germline V gene encodes CDR1 MNHEY and CDR2 SVGEGT. The CDR3 sequence is 14 residues long. CDR3 coding DNA: TGTGCCAGCAGTTACTCATCTATGAACACTGAAGCTTTCTTT. Its protein is CASSYSSMNTEAFF.

This clonotype came up many times. This sequence joins TRBV4-1 and TRBJ1-1; no clear D. The CDR3 is 17 amino acids. Germline V CDR1 and CDR2: MGHRA, YSYEKL. Trimming shortened V by 0 bases and J by 4 bases, and 18 bases separated the two germline ends. DNA of the CDR3: TGCGCCAGCAGCCAAGATAGGAGCCCGCAGGTTGGCACTGAAGCTTTCTTT. It is translated as CASSQDRSPQVGTEAFF.

In this sample, this clonotype turned up many times. The chain recombines TRBV20-1 with TRBJ2-7, with 8 bases matching TRBD2. This CDR3 is 13 amino acids long. The germline gives CDR1 DFQATT, CDR2 SNEGSKA (reference sequence). The junction had 5 bases not matched to a gene; V was cut back by 5 bases and J by 2 bases. This chain's CDR3 is CSAGAGGPYEQYV. The DNA of the CDR3 is TGCAGTGCTGGGGCGGGAGGTCCCTACGAGCAGTACGTC.

This clonotype was counted between two and nine times. The chain is built from TRBV4-1 and TRBJ1-1; 8 nucleotides match TRBD1. J was trimmed by 5 bases and V by 3 bases; bases with no gene match: 5. The V gene's germline CDR1 is MGHRA and CDR2 YSYEKL. The CDR3 extends over 14 amino acids. The CDR3 DNA is TGCGCCAGCAGCCATCAGGGGGCAGGGACTGAAGCTTTCTTT. Amino acid sequence: CASSHQGAGTEAFF.

The CDR3 DNA is TGTGCCAGCAGTATCCGACAGGGTTGGGACATTCAGTACTTC. This codes for CASSIRQGWDIQYF. The chain recombines TRBV27 with TRBJ2-4; 7 bases align to TRBD1. Germline V gene lookup returns CDR1 MNHEY and CDR2 SMNVEV (reference sequence). The trim removed 5 bases at V and 8 bases at J, leaving 9 bases unmatched. The CDR3 has 14 amino acids.

The sample holds many counts of this clonotype. The chain employs TRBV3-1 and TRBJ2-1, with D maybe TRBD2 (6 bases). Trimming took off 3 bases at V and 4 bases at J, with 13 bases between the two ends. This CDR3 comprises 15 residues. Germline V gene sequence: CDR1 LGHDT, CDR2 YNNKEL (reference sequence). The CDR3 reads CASSQGGEGYNEQFF. CDR3 bases: TGTGCCAGCAGCCAGGGGGGAGAAGGGTACAATGAGCAGTTCTTC.

The rearrangement joins TRBV7-9 to TRBJ1-1; possible D gene TRBD1, 5 bases. V lost 5 bases and J 3 bases, leaving 13 bases between the germline ends. Per the germline V gene, CDR1 is SEHNR and CDR2 is FQNEAQ (reference sequence). This CDR3 is 14 amino acids long. DNA for the CDR3: TGTGCCAGCAGCCCCCTCAGGGACGACACTGAAGCTTTCTTT. Translated: CASSPLRDDTEAFF.

The rearrangement joins TRBV5-1 to TRBJ2-7, with 7 bases fitting TRBD2. CDR1 is SGHRS, CDR2 YFSETQ, per germline. The CDR3 runs 13 residues. Trimming took 2 bases from V and 2 from J; bases not matched to a gene: 1. The CDR3 region is CASSFSGAYEQYF. In nucleotides, the CDR3 is TGCGCCAGCAGCTTCAGCGGGGCCTACGAGCAGTACTTC.

A few counts support this clonotype. The chain couples TRBV10-1 to TRBJ2-3; 7 nucleotides match TRBD2. The CDR3 length is 16 residues. Trimming removed 0 bases from V and 2 bases from J; junction bases left unmatched: 5. Germline V gene lookup returns CDR1 WNHNN and CDR2 SYGVQD (reference sequence). The CDR3 region is CASSESRRGDTDTQYF. The CDR3 DNA reads as TGCGCCAGCAGTGAGTCCAGACGGGGGGACACAGATACGCAGTATTTT.

The chain joins TRBV19 to TRBJ2-5; 9 positions agree with TRBD2. The trim removed 3 bases at V and 0 bases at J, leaving 5 bases unmatched. CDR1 and CDR2 from the germline V gene are LNHDA and SQIVND (reference sequence). CDR3 length: 16 residues. CDR3: CASSIWASGDQETQYF. The CDR3 nucleotides read TGTGCCAGTAGTATCTGGGCTAGCGGGGACCAAGAGACCCAGTACTTC.

This clonotype was counted between two and nine times. V is TRBV5-6 and J is TRBJ1-1; D is unresolved. The CDR3 is 11 residues long. V dropped 4 bases and J dropped 11 bases, with 12 bases sitting between them. Germline CDR1 reads SGHDT; CDR2 reads YYEEEE. Here the CDR3 reads CASSLGRTAFF. DNA of the CDR3: TGTGCCAGCAGCCTAGGGCGGACGGCTTTCTTT.

This clonotype was counted between two and nine times. The chain links TRBV6-5 to TRBJ2-7; the D gene is possibly TRBD1 (6 bases). Germline V gene data show CDR1 as MNHEY and CDR2 as SVGAGI. Trimming stripped 5 bases from V and 3 bases from J, with 14 bases between. The CDR3 has 14 amino acids. The CDR3: CASSPGQLGYEQYV. CDR3 DNA sequence: TGTGCCAGCAGTCCCGGACAGCTCGGCTACGAGCAGTACGTC.

The chain uses TRBV24-1 and TRBJ1-5, with D hard to call. Germline values: CDR1 KGHDR, CDR2 SFDVKD. CDR3 length: 13 amino acids. V lost 5 bases to trimming and J lost 2 bases, with 6 bases between them. The CDR3 coding sequence is TGTGCCACCAGTGTATCTGGCAATCAGCCCCAGCATTTT. Translation gives CATSVSGNQPQHF.

This clonotype was seen a handful of times. The rearrangement uses TRBV7-9 and TRBJ1-1; no reliable D call. V was pared by 5 bases and J by 2 bases, with 12 bases between. The CDR3 extends over 14 amino acids. The germline V gene has CDR1 SEHNR and CDR2 FQNEAQ (reference sequence). The CDR3 region has the DNA TGTGCCAGCAGCATGTCTACGCCCAACACTGAAGCTTTCTTT. Translated, it gives CASSMSTPNTEAFF.

The rearrangement uses TRBV7-9 and TRBJ1-5; D unresolved. The germline CDR1 and CDR2 sequences are SEHNR and FQNEAQ (reference sequence). V dropped 4 bases and J dropped 1 base, with 14 bases sitting between them. This CDR3 is built from 16 residues. The CDR3 region has the DNA TGTGCCAGCAGCTCCAGTCGACCGGGGAGCAATCAGCCCCAGCATTTT. It encodes CASSSSRPGSNQPQHF.

This clonotype was seen only a few times. V and J are TRBV12-3 or TRBV12-4 and TRBJ2-1; D is perhaps TRBD2 (6 bases). V lost 5 bases and J 9 bases, leaving 14 bases between the germline ends. This CDR3 comprises 13 residues. For the CDR3, the DNA is TGTGCCAGCAGTACTACAGCGGGCGGTGAGCAGTTCTTC. It translates to CASSTTAGGEQFF.

The CDR3: CASSSPKVGQTYEQYV. CDR3 nucleotide sequence: TGTGCCAGCAGCTCCCCAAAGGTGGGACAAACCTACGAGCAGTACGTC. The chain carries TRBV7-9 and TRBJ2-7, with D possibly matching TRBD1 (6 bases). V was shortened by 4 bases and J by 2 bases, with 18 bases between the two germline ends. Germline V gene lookup returns CDR1 SEHNR and CDR2 FQNEAQ (reference sequence). The CDR3 is 16 residues long.

In this sample, this clonotype turned up a few times. The chain uses TRBV11-3 and TRBJ1-3, with D hard to call. Germline V gene data show CDR1 as SGHNT and CDR2 as YENEEA. This CDR3 is built from 17 residues. V was clipped by 0 bases and J by 0 bases, with 12 bases between them. CDR3 sequence reads: CASSLDPPEDSGNTIYF. In DNA form, the CDR3 reads TGTGCCAGCAGCTTAGATCCCCCGGAAGACTCTGGAAACACCATATATTTT.

The genes are TRBV30 and TRBJ2-3; 8 nucleotides agree with TRBD1. V dropped 3 bases and J dropped 4; count of bases not matched to a gene: 6. The germline V gene has CDR1 GTSNPN and CDR2 SVGIG (reference sequence). The CDR3 consists of 14 residues. CDR3 loop: CAWSWTGFADTQYF. The CDR3 bases are TGTGCCTGGAGCTGGACAGGGTTTGCAGATACGCAGTATTTT.